These 3 T cell receptor beta chains were all obtained from the same sample, sequenced in a study of blood T cell repertoires in COVID-19. Using immunoSEQ multiplex PCR, the repertoire was profiled, and TCRdb retains in-frame clones only, with some absent. The sample carries approximately 220,000 clones, 65% to 90% recorded once. The sequenced sample was peripheral blood. These TCRs come from a woman in her sixties or seventies with acute or convalescent COVID-19.

The chain combines TRBV5-6 with TRBJ1-6; D uncertain. This CDR3 is 14 amino acids long. CDR1 and CDR2 from the germline V gene are SGHDT and YYEEEE. Trimming took off 1 base at V and 9 bases at J, with 11 bases between the two ends. CDR3 loop: CASSLKGGISPLHF. For the CDR3, the DNA is TGTGCCAGCAGCTTGAAAGGAGGGATTTCACCCCTCCACTTT.

The sample holds one count of this clone. The chain couples TRBV5-5 to TRBJ1-6, with no clear D. This CDR3 spans 15 amino acids. Trimming left V 0 bases short and J 6 bases short, with 10 bases between. Germline assignment: CDR1 SGHKS and CDR2 YYEKEE (reference sequence). The CDR3 bases are TGTGCCAGCAGCTTGGCGGGAATGGGTAATTCACCCCTCCACTTT. This codes for CASSLAGMGNSPLHF.

In its sample, this clone was seen a few times. J is TRBJ1-2 and V is TRBV5-1, with no clear D. The V end lost 6 bases, the J end lost 14 bases, and 23 bases lay between the germline ends. Germline CDR1 reads SGHRS; CDR2 reads YFSETQ. CDR3 length equals 13 residues. The CDR3: CASKDSGEAKITF. In nucleotides, the CDR3 is TGCGCCAGCAAGGACTCTGGCGAGGCTAAAATTACCTTC.